The T cell receptor (beta chain) under discussion was sequenced for a study of T cell clones after liver transplantation. The CDR3 spans 14 residues. V trimming: 2 bases; J trimming: 2 bases; junction bases outside the gene matches: 3. Germline assignment: CDR1 MNHEY and CDR2 SMNVEV (reference sequence). The protocol was immunoSEQ multiplex PCR, while the TCRdb copy is restricted to in-frame clones and leaves out a portion. The repertoire holds about 51,000 clones, with around 85% as singletons. V is TRBV27 and J is TRBJ2-7; TRBD1 agrees at 7 bases. This sequence originates from a human patient who received a liver transplant. Some T cells may trace back to the graft donor. The sequencing here drew on CD8+ T cells from blood, taken 12 months after liver transplant. The CDR3 coding sequence is TGTGCCAGCAGTTTAAGGGACAGACCCTACGAGCAGTACTTC. It translates to CASSLRDRPYEQYF.